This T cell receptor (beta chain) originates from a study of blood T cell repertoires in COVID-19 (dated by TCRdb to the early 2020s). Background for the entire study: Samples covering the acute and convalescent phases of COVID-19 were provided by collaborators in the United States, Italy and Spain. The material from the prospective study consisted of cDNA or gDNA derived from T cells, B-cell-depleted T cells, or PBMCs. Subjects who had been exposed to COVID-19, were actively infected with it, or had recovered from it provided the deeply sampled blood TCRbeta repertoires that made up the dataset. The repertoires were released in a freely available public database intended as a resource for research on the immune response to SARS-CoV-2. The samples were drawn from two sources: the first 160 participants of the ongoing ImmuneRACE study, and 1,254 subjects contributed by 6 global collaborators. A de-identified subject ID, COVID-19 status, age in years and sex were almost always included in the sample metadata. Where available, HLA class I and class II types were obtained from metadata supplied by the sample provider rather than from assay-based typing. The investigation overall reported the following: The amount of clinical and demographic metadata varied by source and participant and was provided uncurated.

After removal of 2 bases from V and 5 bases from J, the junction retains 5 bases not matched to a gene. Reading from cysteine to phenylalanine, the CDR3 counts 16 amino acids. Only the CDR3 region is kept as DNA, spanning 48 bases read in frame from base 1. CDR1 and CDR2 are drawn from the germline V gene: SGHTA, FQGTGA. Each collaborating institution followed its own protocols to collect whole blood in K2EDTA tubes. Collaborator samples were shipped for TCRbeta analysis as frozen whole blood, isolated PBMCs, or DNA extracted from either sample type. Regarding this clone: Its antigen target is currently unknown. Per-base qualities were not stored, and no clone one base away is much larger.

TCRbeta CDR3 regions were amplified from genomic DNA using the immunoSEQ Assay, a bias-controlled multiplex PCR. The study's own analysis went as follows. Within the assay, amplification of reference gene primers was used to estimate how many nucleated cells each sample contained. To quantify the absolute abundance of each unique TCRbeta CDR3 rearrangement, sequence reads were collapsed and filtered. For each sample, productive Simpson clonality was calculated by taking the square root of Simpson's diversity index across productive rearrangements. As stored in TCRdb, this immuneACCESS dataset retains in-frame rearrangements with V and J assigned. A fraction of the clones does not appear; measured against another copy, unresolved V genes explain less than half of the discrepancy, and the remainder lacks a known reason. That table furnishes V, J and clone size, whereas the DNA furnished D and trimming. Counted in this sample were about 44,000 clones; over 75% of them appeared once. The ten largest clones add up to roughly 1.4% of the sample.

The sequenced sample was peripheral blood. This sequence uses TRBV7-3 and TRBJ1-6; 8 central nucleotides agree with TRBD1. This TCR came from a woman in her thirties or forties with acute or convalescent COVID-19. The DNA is TGTGCCAGCAGCTTATCCCCGGACAGGGATAATTCACCCCTCCACTTT. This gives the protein CASSLSPDRDNSPLHF.